The rows below give T cell receptor beta chains drawn from one sample of a study of vaccination effects on CD4 cells after COVID-19. Their antigen targets remain unknown. Libraries were prepared by immunoSEQ multiplex PCR; TCRdb keeps only in-frame clonotypes and omits some of them. The sample holds under 35,000 clones; 70% to 75% are singletons and the top ten take 9% to 10%. The sample was CD4+ T cells from PBMCs cultured with HCoV-NL63 spike peptides, taken after COVID-19 vaccination. The receptors originated from a human donor who received a COVID-19 vaccine. Each CDR3 is given with its conserved first and last residue. The D gene is left open where the match is weak. A clone size is listed for some rows: how often the clone was seen (once, few, many), or a class if it is expanded.

TRBV3-1/TRBV3-2	TRBJ1-1	.	.	TGTGCCAGCAGCCAAGATTTGCACAACACTGAAGCTTTCTTT	CASSQDLHNTEAFF
TRBV7-9	TRBJ1-1	.	.	TGTGCCAGCAGCTTAGTTTTTCGGCGTGGCTCTGAAGCTTTCTTT	CASSLVFRRGSEAFF
TRBV6-5	TRBJ2-7	.	.	TGTGCCAGCAGAACGGGGGCCCACTCCTACGAGCAGTACTTC	CASRTGAHSYEQYF
TRBV6-5	TRBJ2-7	.	TRBD2	TGTGCCAGCATCCTCAGCGGGAGGGAAACCTACGAGCAGTACTTC	CASILSGRETYEQYF
TRBV6-5	TRBJ1-5	.	.	TGTGCCAGCAGTCCTACAGGCAGTCAGCCCCAGCATTTT	CASSPTGSQPQHF
TRBV4-1	TRBJ1-1	few	.	TGCGCCAGCAGCTTACATAACACTGAAGCTTTCTTT	CASSLHNTEAFF
TRBV14	TRBJ1-2	.	TRBD1	TGTGCCAGCAGCCAGATGACAGGGCCCTATGGCTACACCTTC	CASSQMTGPYGYTF
TRBV30	TRBJ1-3	.	.	TGTGCCTGGAGTGGGGGGTGGACTGGAAACACCATATATTTT	CAWSGGWTGNTIYF
TRBV4-1	TRBJ2-7	.	.	TGCGCCAGCAGCCAAGTAGTTACGGCAGGGGGGAAATACGAGCAGTACTTC	CASSQVVTAGGKYEQYF
TRBV3-1/TRBV3-2	TRBJ1-1	.	.	TGTGCCAGCAGCCAAGCTACAATCGGGGGTTGGGCTTTCTTT	CASSQATIGGWAFF
TRBV4-1	TRBJ1-2	few	.	TGCGCCAGCAGCCAACCCGCCTTCTCGGGTGGCTACACCTTC	CASSQPAFSGGYTF
TRBV3-1/TRBV3-2	TRBJ1-2	.	TRBD1	TGTGCCAGCAGCCAAGCCCAGGGGGCCGGCTATGGCTACACCTTC	CASSQAQGAGYGYTF
TRBV4-1	TRBJ2-5	.	.	TGCGCCAGCAGCCAAGGCAGCCAAGAGACCCAGTACTTC	CASSQGSQETQYF
TRBV5-1	TRBJ2-1	.	TRBD2	TGCGCCAGCAGCTTGGTGACTAGCGGGAGACCTAACGAGCAGTTCTTC	CASSLVTSGRPNEQFF
TRBV9	TRBJ2-7	.	TRBD1	TGTGCCAGCAACCCGGGACAGAGTTCCGGCGAGCAGTACTTC	CASNPGQSSGEQYF
TRBV29-1	TRBJ2-7	.	.	TGCAGCGTCGATGACGGCCGCTCCGACGAGCAGTACTTC	CSVDDGRSDEQYF
TRBV4-2	TRBJ1-2	.	TRBD1	TGTGCCAGCAGCCAAGAAGCGGGACAGGACCGTGGCTACACCTTC	CASSQEAGQDRGYTF
TRBV30	TRBJ1-1	once	.	TGTGCCTGGAGCCGGGACCGAGTAACCGCTTTCTTT	CAWSRDRVTAFF
TRBV7-9	TRBJ2-1	.	TRBD2	TGTGCCAGCACTGTGAGCGGAGCGGGGGATGAGCAGTTCTTC	CASTVSGAGDEQFF
TRBV19	TRBJ1-5	.	.	TGTGCCAGTAGCCCCGGGCAGTATCGCAATCAGCCCCAGCATTTT	CASSPGQYRNQPQHF
TRBV6-5	TRBJ2-5	.	.	TGTGCCAGCAGAACAGGACAGTTTGGGGAGACCCAGTACTTC	CASRTGQFGETQYF
TRBV5-1	TRBJ1-6	few	.	TGCGCCAGCAGCTTGGCGCCGGGGTCTAATTCACCCCTCCACTTT	CASSLAPGSNSPLHF
TRBV6-4	TRBJ2-3	few	TRBD2	TGTGCCAGCAGCTTGGGGACTAGAAGTGATACGCAGTATTTT	CASSLGTRSDTQYF
TRBV4-1	TRBJ2-7	few	.	TGCGCCAGCAGCCACCCCGGGGGCCAAGGCTCCTACGAGCAGTACTTC	CASSHPGGQGSYEQYF
TRBV28	TRBJ1-4	few	.	TGTGCCAGCAGTTTCTGGGACATAGCAACTAATGAAAAACTGTTTTTT	CASSFWDIATNEKLFF
TRBV27	TRBJ1-2	.	TRBD1	TGTGCCAGCAGTTTAAGACAGGGTGGGAGCTATGGCTACACCTTC	CASSLRQGGSYGYTF
TRBV6-5	TRBJ2-7	.	.	TGTGCCAGCAGTTCGGGCCGATACTACGAGCAGTACTTC	CASSSGRYYEQYF
TRBV6-6	TRBJ2-4	.	TRBD2	TGTGCCAGCAGACAGTACGGGGGGGACATTCAGTACTTC	CASRQYGGDIQYF
TRBV7-9	TRBJ2-7	.	.	TGTGCCAGCAGGCTAGACTCAAACTACGAGCAGTACTTC	CASRLDSNYEQYF
TRBV6-5	TRBJ1-1	.	TRBD1	TGTGCCAGCAGTTGGACAGGGGCGATAAACACTGAAGCTTTCTTT	CASSWTGAINTEAFF